This T cell receptor beta chain is from a study of patients and donors after allogeneic stem cell transplantation. TCRdb ran MiXCR on the RT-PCR reads and lists one entry per CDR3 protein. The table records under 200,000 distinct CDR3 sequences, 24% of them present only once. The V gene lost 1 base and the J gene lost 4 bases, with 5 bases spanning the gap. Germline CDR1 reads SGHVS; CDR2 reads FNYEAQ. The CDR3 sequence is 13 residues long. J is TRBJ2-1 and V is TRBV7-6, with D unclear. This sequence originates from a human donor who was either an allogeneic HSCT recipient or a stem cell or donor lymphocyte infusion donor (not recorded which). It is not recorded whose cells these are; they may come from a transplant donor. Sequencing used blood, either unsorted or a sorted T cell fraction (not recorded which). The CDR3 sequence: CASSLVLYNEQFF. The CDR3 DNA reads TGTGCCAGCAGCTTAGTTCTGTACAATGAGCAGTTCTTC.